Each of the 19 T cell receptor beta chains below was sequenced from the same sample in a study of T cells in Graves' hyperthyroidism and ophthalmopathy (dated by TCRdb to the late 2010s). The protocol used for the library was multiplex PCR. Instrument on record: Illumina HiSeq 2000. Amplification of TCR beta CDR3 regions was carried out from RNA transcripts. A first-round RT-PCR of the TCR CDR3 used the HTBI primer set with the Qiagen OneStep RT-PCR kit. The public reads were reprocessed in TCRdb via fastp at Q25 and MiXCR, keeping in-frame beta chains. Here each entry gathers all rows of one CDR3 protein and keeps the most common genes and DNA. This sample lists fewer than 450,000 distinct CDR3 sequences; roughly 18% were detected once. Of the sample, about 38% falls within the top ten clones. Input material: blood. These receptor sequences come from a man aged 18 to 30 with Graves' ophthalmopathy.

This clonotype was found a few times. V gene TRBV9 combines with J gene TRBJ2-2, with 12 positions matching TRBD2. J gave up 2 bases and V 4 bases, and 6 bases lay outside the gene matches. The CDR3 runs to 17 residues. CDR1 and CDR2 (germline): SGDLS, YYNGEE. For the CDR3, the DNA is TGTGCCAGCAGCACGTCGACTAGCGGGGGCAACACCGGGGAGCTGTTTTTT. Translation gives CASSTSTSGGNTGELFF.

This clonotype occurred many times. This chain uses TRBV12-3 or TRBV12-4 with TRBJ2-3; no clear D gene. Trimming took 1 base from V and 2 from J, leaving 7 bases between them. This CDR3 region has 14 residues. Here the CDR3 reads CASSLGFDTDTQYF. In DNA, the CDR3 is TGTGCCAGCAGTTTAGGTTTTGACACAGATACGCAGTATTTT.

The V gene is TRBV5-1, the J gene TRBJ1-3; D unresolved. The CDR3 spans 11 residues. The V gene's germline CDR1 is SGHRS and CDR2 YFSETQ. V was trimmed by 5 bases and J by 6 bases, leaving 6 bases between them. The CDR3 loop reads CASRTTNTIYF. As DNA, the CDR3 is TGCGCCAGCAGAACAACAAACACCATATATTTT.

Many counts were recorded for this clonotype. V is TRBV5-5 and J is TRBJ1-6; a possible D gene is TRBD1 (5 bases). Trimming removed 6 bases at V and 7 bases at J, with 14 bases between. The CDR3 extends over 14 amino acids. Looked up from germline, CDR1 is SGHKS and CDR2 is YYEKEE (reference sequence). CDR3 sequence reads: CASTSAGRNSPLHF. The CDR3 DNA sequence: TGTGCCAGCACCTCCGCAGGGCGGAATTCACCCCTCCACTTT.

In its sample, this clonotype was seen a few times. The rearrangement uses TRBV5-5 and TRBJ2-1; weak D call: TRBD2 (7 bases). Germline lookup yields CDR1 SGHKS and CDR2 YYEKEE (reference sequence). This CDR3 has 12 residues. The CDR3 sequence is CEGGGQNDKQFF. CDR3 nucleotides: TGTGAGGGGGGGGGACAAAACGATAAGCAGTTCTTC.

This clonotype was counted between two and nine times. This chain links TRBV7-9 with TRBJ2-7; D may correspond to TRBD1 or TRBD2 (5 bases each). Germline lookup yields CDR1 SEHNR and CDR2 FQNEAQ (reference sequence). V shed 8 bases and J shed 7 bases, with 15 bases lying between them. The length of the CDR3 is 12 residues. The CDR3 DNA reads as TGTGCCAGCGGAGCGGCAGGGTGGGAGCAGTACTTC. Its translation is CASGAAGWEQYF. Combining the CDR3 with reference TRBV7-9 and TRBJ2-7 gives the whole variable domain DTGVSQNPRHKITKRGQNVTFRCDPISEHNRLYWYRQTLGQGPEFLTYFQNEAQLEKSRLLSDRFSAERPKGSFSTLEIQRTEQGDSAMYLCASGAAGWEQYFGPGTRLTVT.

The V gene is TRBV19, the J gene TRBJ2-1; D remains ambiguous. Germline V gene sequence: CDR1 LNHDA, CDR2 SQIVND (reference sequence). The CDR3 loop spans 12 amino acids. V was trimmed by 3 bases and J by 4 bases, leaving 4 bases between them. The CDR3 DNA reads as TGTGCCAGTAGTATTCGGTACAATGAGCAGTTCTTC. It translates to CASSIRYNEQFF.

The gene calls are TRBV19 and TRBJ2-3; maybe TRBD2 (5 bases). V was trimmed by 1 base and J by 0 bases, leaving 8 bases between them. The germline V gene has CDR1 LNHDA and CDR2 SQIVND (reference sequence). This CDR3 has 15 amino acids. The CDR3 protein is CASSIGGSSTDTQYF. The CDR3 bases are TGTGCCAGTAGTATAGGAGGGTCTAGCACAGATACGCAGTATTTT.

Only a few counts were recorded for this clonotype. V gene TRBV6-1 combines with J gene TRBJ2-5, with TRBD2 matching over 8 bases. Unmatched junction bases numbered 11, after V lost 5 bases and J lost 3 bases. Per the germline V gene, CDR1 is MNHNS and CDR2 is SASEGT. The CDR3 has 16 residues. CDR3 DNA sequence: TGTGCCAGCAGTTACCTCCCTTACGGGGGGGAAGAGACCCAGTACTTC. This translates into CASSYLPYGGEETQYF.

This clonotype has more than one count but fewer than ten. The V gene is TRBV7-8, the J gene TRBJ2-5; D tentatively reads TRBD1 or TRBD2 (6 bases each). CDR1 is SGHVS and CDR2 is FQNEAQ in the germline V gene. The CDR3 is made up of 16 amino acids. V was trimmed by 1 base and J by 5 bases, leaving 17 bases between them. The CDR3 DNA is TGTGCCAGCAGCTTAGATCCGGGGGCGGTGGGCGAGACCCAGTACTTC. Residues: CASSLDPGAVGETQYF.

This clonotype was counted many times. The chain recombines TRBV12-3 or TRBV12-4 with TRBJ1-3; no clear D. The CDR3 covers 15 residues. Trimming shortened V by 3 bases and J by 0 bases, and 9 bases separated the two germline ends. The CDR3 reads CASSFSSVSGNTIYF. CDR3 bases: TGTGCCAGCAGTTTTTCGTCCGTCTCTGGAAACACCATATATTTT.

In this sample, this clonotype turned up many times. The chain links TRBV6-1 to TRBJ2-7; a weak D match, TRBD2 (6 bases). Trimming shortened V by 0 bases and J by 1 base, and 7 bases separated the two germline ends. This CDR3 comprises 14 residues. Germline V gene data show CDR1 as MNHNS and CDR2 as SASEGT. CDR3 residues: CASSEAGGSYEQYF. CDR3 nucleotides: TGTGCCAGCAGTGAAGCGGGGGGTTCCTACGAGCAGTACTTC.

This clonotype was detected ten times or more. The rearrangement links TRBV10-3 to TRBJ2-5, with a tentative D call TRBD1 (6 bases). V was pared by 5 bases and J by 5 bases, with 18 bases between. Germline V gene lookup returns CDR1 ENHRY and CDR2 SYGVKD. The CDR3 is made up of 15 amino acids. The CDR3 protein is CAISTDRFTVETQYF. As DNA, the CDR3 is TGTGCCATCAGTACTGACAGGTTCACTGTGGAGACCCAGTACTTC.

A remark on this clonotype: This may stem from a read error, because a much larger clone lies one nucleotide away. V usage is TRBV2 and J usage is TRBJ1-3, with TRBD1 identical over 7 bases. Trimming cost V 7 bases and J 5 bases; bases outside gene matches: 8. The CDR3 has 14 amino acids. The germline CDR1 and CDR2 sequences are SNHLY and FYNNEI. The CDR3 DNA reads as TGTGCCAGCACTTTCCAGGGGGATAGAAACACCATATATTTT. It yields the protein CASTFQGDRNTIYF.

To note about this clonotype: A junction end diverges from the germline sequence, so it may reflect a read error. The chain has TRBV5-1 and TRBJ2-5, with D possibly matching TRBD1 (6 bases). From germline, CDR1 is SGHRS and CDR2 YFSETQ. The CDR3 covers 16 residues. The chain's CDR3 is CASSIMWDTMAETQYF. CDR3 nucleotide sequence: TGTGCCAGCAGCATAATGTGGGACACAATGGCGGAGACCCAGTACTTC.

Only a few counts were recorded for this clonotype. V usage is TRBV5-1 and J usage is TRBJ2-3; D gene unclear. From germline, CDR1 is SGHRS and CDR2 YFSETQ. The germline V and J ends were trimmed by 0 bases and 2 bases, with 16 bases remaining between them. The CDR3 is 17 amino acids. CDR3 in amino acids: CASSLDLTTTHTDTQYF. Written as DNA, the CDR3 is TGCGCCAGCAGCTTGGATCTTACTACCACTCACACAGATACGCAGTATTTT.

This clonotype was picked up many times. The chain joins TRBV3-1 to TRBJ2-7, with D perhaps TRBD2 (5 bases). From germline, CDR1 is LGHDT and CDR2 YNNKEL (reference sequence). The germline V and J ends were trimmed by 1 base and 7 bases, with 14 bases remaining between them. The CDR3 extends over 14 amino acids. The CDR3 reads CASSQGLDWGEQYF. For the CDR3, the DNA is TGTGCCAGCAGCCAAGGACTGGACTGGGGAGAGCAGTACTTC.

This chain connects TRBV5-4 to TRBJ1-2; TRBD1 is a possible D gene (6 bases). The CDR3 extends over 16 amino acids. Per the germline V gene, CDR1 is SGHNT and CDR2 is YYREEE (reference sequence). V gave up 4 bases and J gave up 0 bases, with 16 bases separating them. The DNA for the CDR3 is TGTGCCAGCAGCCTCGGGGGGGCAGAAGCTAACTATGGCTACACCTTC. Translation: CASSLGGAEANYGYTF.

V gene TRBV15 combines with J gene TRBJ1-3; possibly TRBD1 for D (6 bases). The CDR3 is 14 amino acids. Germline CDR1 reads LNHNV; CDR2 reads YYDKDF (reference sequence). V was trimmed by 0 bases and J by 6 bases, leaving 9 bases between them. CDR3 bases: TGTGCCACCAGCAGAGATCACAGGGTAAACACCATATATTTT. Translation gives CATSRDHRVNTIYF.